Listed below are T cell receptor beta chains from one sample, sequenced in a study of blood T cell repertoires in COVID-19. Profiled with immunoSEQ multiplex PCR; TCRdb holds only in-frame clones, not every one. The sample holds under 110,000 clones, around 94% seen once. Material for sequencing was peripheral blood. The receptors stem from a man in his fifties with active COVID-19. The CDR3 runs from the conserved cysteine through the conserved F or W. The order of the fields is J gene, clone size, V gene, D gene, CDR3 protein, CDR3 DNA. A D gene is named only where the DNA matches it firmly. Clone size appears in some rows only: once, few, many, or a class for an expanded clone.

>TRBJ1-4|.|TRBV11-2|.
CASSSTYRILNEKLFF
TGTGCCAGCAGCTCCACTTACAGGATACTAAATGAAAAACTGTTTTTT
>TRBJ1-2|.|TRBV6-1|.
CASSEARGVGYTF
TGTGCCAGCAGTGAAGCGCGGGGGGTTGGCTACACCTTC
>TRBJ1-2|.|TRBV3-1/TRBV3-2|TRBD1
CASSQDWSIRDRGHGYTF
TGTGCCAGCAGCCAAGATTGGTCTATTAGGGACAGGGGACATGGCTACACCTTC
>TRBJ1-5|.|TRBV7-8|.
CASSLGLPGGNQPQHF
TGTGCCAGCAGCTTGGGGCTCCCGGGCGGCAATCAGCCCCAGCATTTT
>TRBJ2-1|.|TRBV3-1/TRBV3-2|TRBD2
CASSSRGGAPGEQFF
TGTGCCAGCAGCTCTCGGGGGGGAGCCCCAGGTGAGCAGTTCTTC
>TRBJ2-1|.|TRBV2|TRBD2
CASSGVVSGSSYNEQFF
TGTGCCAGCAGTGGGGTCGTTAGCGGGAGCTCCTACAATGAGCAGTTCTTC
>TRBJ2-1|.|TRBV10-3|TRBD2
CATQRETSGSNEQFF
TGTGCCACCCAGAGGGAGACTAGCGGTAGCAATGAGCAGTTCTTC
>TRBJ2-3|once|TRBV25-1|TRBD2
CASSGPGLAVGDTQYF
TGTGCCAGCAGTGGGCCGGGACTAGCGGTGGGGGATACGCAGTATTTT
>TRBJ2-6|.|TRBV21-1|.
CASSIRTGKSAGANVLTF
TGTGCCAGCAGCATTCGGACAGGGAAATCGGCAGGGGCCAACGTCCTGACTTTC
>TRBJ2-3|.|TRBV5-4|TRBD2
CASSSGLAGGEDTQYF
TGTGCCAGCAGCTCTGGACTAGCGGGAGGGGAAGATACGCAGTATTTT
>TRBJ2-1|.|TRBV18|TRBD2
CASSSGLAGGNEQFF
TGTGCCAGCTCATCGGGACTAGCGGGCGGAAATGAGCAGTTCTTC
>TRBJ2-5|.|TRBV27|TRBD2
CASKTSGSVKTQYF
TGTGCCAGCAAGACTAGCGGGAGTGTGAAGACCCAGTACTTC
>TRBJ1-6|.|TRBV28|.
CASSLFQVAGSPLHF
TGTGCCAGCAGTTTATTCCAGGTCGCCGGTTCACCCCTCCACTTT
>TRBJ1-1|.|TRBV5-1|TRBD1
CASSLDRGFTEAFF
TGCGCCAGCAGCTTGGACAGGGGGTTCACTGAAGCTTTCTTT
>TRBJ1-4|.|TRBV30|TRBD1
CAWGTGGKLFF
TGTGCCTGGGGCACAGGGGGGAAACTGTTTTTT
>TRBJ2-1|.|TRBV24-1|.
CATSDSGSPGDNEQFF
TGTGCCACCAGTGATTCAGGGTCCCCCGGCGACAATGAGCAGTTCTTC
>TRBJ1-1|.|TRBV6-5|.
CASRRPGDPTEAFF
TGTGCCAGCAGGCGCCCGGGTGATCCAACTGAAGCTTTCTTT
>TRBJ2-7|.|TRBV28|TRBD1
CASSANRGQQYF
TGTGCCAGCAGTGCCAACAGGGGGCAGCAGTACTTC
>TRBJ2-5|.|TRBV29-1|.
CSVEDRQAPSETQYF
TGCAGCGTTGAAGATAGACAGGCCCCAAGTGAGACCCAGTACTTC
>TRBJ2-7|.|TRBV29-1|.
CSATEPSYEQYF
TGCAGCGCCACGGAGCCCTCCTACGAGCAGTACTTC
>TRBJ1-4|.|TRBV19|TRBD1
CASSPPGQVANEKLFF
TGTGCCAGTAGTCCCCCCGGACAGGTCGCTAATGAAAAACTGTTTTTT
>TRBJ1-2|.|TRBV5-4|.
CASSLGDRGSAGYTF
TGTGCCAGCAGCTTGGGAGACAGAGGTTCGGCTGGCTACACCTTC
>TRBJ2-1|.|TRBV7-9|.
CASSNSDEQFF
TGTGCCAGCAGCAATAGCGATGAGCAGTTCTTC